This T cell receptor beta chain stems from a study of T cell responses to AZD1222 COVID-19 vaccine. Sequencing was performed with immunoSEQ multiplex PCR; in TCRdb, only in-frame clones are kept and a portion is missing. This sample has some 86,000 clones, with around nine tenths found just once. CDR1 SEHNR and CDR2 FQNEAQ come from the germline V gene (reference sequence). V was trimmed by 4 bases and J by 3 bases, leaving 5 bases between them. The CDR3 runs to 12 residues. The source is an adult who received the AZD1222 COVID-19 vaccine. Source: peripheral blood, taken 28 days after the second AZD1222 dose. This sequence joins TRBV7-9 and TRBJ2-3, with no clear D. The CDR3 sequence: CASSSMTDTQYF. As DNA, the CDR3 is TGTGCCAGCAGCTCTATGACAGATACGCAGTATTTT.